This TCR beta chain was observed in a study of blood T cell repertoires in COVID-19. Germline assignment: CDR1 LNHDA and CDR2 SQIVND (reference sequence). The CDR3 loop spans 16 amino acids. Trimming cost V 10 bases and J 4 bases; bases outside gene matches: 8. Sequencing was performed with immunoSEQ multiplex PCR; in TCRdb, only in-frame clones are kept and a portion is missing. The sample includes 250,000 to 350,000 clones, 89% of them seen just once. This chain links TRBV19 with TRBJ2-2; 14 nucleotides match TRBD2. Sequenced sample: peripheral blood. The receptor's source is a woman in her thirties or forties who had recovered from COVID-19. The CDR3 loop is CATATSGRGGTGELFF. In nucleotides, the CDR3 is TGTGCCACCGCGACTAGCGGGAGGGGAGGCACCGGGGAGCTGTTTTTT.